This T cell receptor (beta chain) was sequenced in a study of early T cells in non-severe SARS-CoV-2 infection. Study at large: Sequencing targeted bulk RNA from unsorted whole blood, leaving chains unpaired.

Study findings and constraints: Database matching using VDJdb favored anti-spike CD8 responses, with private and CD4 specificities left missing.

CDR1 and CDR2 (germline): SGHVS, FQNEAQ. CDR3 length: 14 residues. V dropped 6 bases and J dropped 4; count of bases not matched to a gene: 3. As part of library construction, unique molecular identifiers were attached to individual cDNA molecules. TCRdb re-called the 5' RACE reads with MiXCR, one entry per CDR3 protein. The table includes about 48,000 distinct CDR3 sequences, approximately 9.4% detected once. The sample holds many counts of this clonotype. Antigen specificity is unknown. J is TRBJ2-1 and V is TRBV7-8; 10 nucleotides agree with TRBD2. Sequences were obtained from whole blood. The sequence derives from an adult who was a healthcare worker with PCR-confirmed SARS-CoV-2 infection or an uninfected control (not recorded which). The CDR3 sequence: CASRLAGNYNEQFF. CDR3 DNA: TGTGCCAGCAGACTAGCGGGAAATTACAATGAGCAGTTCTTC. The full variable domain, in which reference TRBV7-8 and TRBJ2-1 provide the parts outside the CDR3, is GAGVSQSPRYKVAKRGQDVALRCDPISGHVSLFWYQQALGQGPEFLTYFQNEAQLDKSGLPSDRFFAERPEGSVSTLKIQRTQQEDSAVYLCASRLAGNYNEQFFGPGTRLTVL.